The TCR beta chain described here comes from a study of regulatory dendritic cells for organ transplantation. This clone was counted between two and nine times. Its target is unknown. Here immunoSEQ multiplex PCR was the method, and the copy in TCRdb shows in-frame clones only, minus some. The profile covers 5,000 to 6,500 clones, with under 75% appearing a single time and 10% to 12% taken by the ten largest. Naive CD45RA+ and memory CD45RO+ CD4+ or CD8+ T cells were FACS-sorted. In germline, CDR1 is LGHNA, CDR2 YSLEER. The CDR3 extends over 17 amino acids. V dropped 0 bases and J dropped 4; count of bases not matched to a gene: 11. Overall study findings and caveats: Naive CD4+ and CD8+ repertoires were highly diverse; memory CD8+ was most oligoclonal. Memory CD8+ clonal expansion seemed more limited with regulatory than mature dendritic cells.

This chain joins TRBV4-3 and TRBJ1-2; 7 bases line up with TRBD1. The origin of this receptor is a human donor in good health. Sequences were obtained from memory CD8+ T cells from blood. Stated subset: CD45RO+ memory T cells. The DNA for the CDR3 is TGCGCCAGCAGCCAAGACACGCAGGGACAGACTTTCTATGGCTACACCTTC. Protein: CASSQDTQGQTFYGYTF.